These T cell receptor beta chains were read from a single sample in a study of CD8+CD57+ T cells in acquired aplastic anemia. TCRdb re-called the reads through MiXCR, storing one row per CDR3 protein. The sample holds approximately 170,000 distinct CDR3 sequences, around 59% seen once. The specimen was sorted CD4+, CD8+, or CD8+CD57+ T cells (not recorded which) from PBMCs. These receptors were taken from a human donor in good health, serving as a control. Both conserved end residues are part of each CDR3. The order of the fields is J gene, V gene, CDR3 protein.

TRBJ1-2 | TRBV7-8 | CASSTQGYGYTF
TRBJ1-2 | TRBV7-2 | CASSWDRRGYTF
TRBJ1-4 | TRBV6-5 | CASSRGYPGEKLFF
TRBJ1-2 | TRBV7-3 | CASSPQQGRIYGYTF
TRBJ1-2 | TRBV2 | CASSGQGNYGCTF
TRBJ1-1 | TRBV6-6 | CASSYRNTEAFF
TRBJ1-6 | TRBV7-8 | CASSLDPMGPLHF
TRBJ2-1 | TRBV25-1 | CASSPNGQGRINEQFF
TRBJ2-2 | TRBV7-2 | CASSQTSGELFF
TRBJ1-1 | TRBV7-9 | CASSLEGAYTEAFF
TRBJ2-3 | TRBV29-1 | CSVGTTRTDTQYF
TRBJ2-7 | TRBV20-1 | CSAPQLGATYEQYF
TRBJ1-6 | TRBV20-1 | CSARKGDGNSPLHF
TRBJ2-3 | TRBV19 | CASSIALTGSGDTQYF
TRBJ1-4 | TRBV19 | CASRNEKLFF
TRBJ1-1 | TRBV10-3 | CAISELYTEAFF
TRBJ1-6 | TRBV2 | CASRRQGLYNSPLHF
TRBJ2-3 | TRBV2 | CASSLAGGDTQYF
TRBJ2-1 | TRBV20-1 | CSASRDRGHNEQFF
TRBJ1-1 | TRBV7-2 | CASSLEGATEAFF
TRBJ1-6 | TRBV9 | CASSVVRGGNSPLHF
TRBJ2-7 | TRBV7-3 | CASSLATSDSTGEGYEQYF
TRBJ1-1 | TRBV12-3/TRBV12-4 | CASSYGTGTVNTEAFF
TRBJ2-5 | TRBV5-1 | CASSSSRGTSGIQETQYF